The 29 T cell receptor beta chains below all came from one sample that was sequenced in a study of shared clonotypes between healthy human individuals. Naive CD8 cells lacked CD45RO, underwent positive selection for CCR7 and left out terminally differentiated effector memory CD45RA+ cells. The data were produced by immunoSEQ multiplex PCR, yet TCRdb's version contains in-frame clones alone and is incomplete. The profile shows about 2 million clones, about 95% of them singletons. The sequenced sample was naive CD8+ T cells sorted from blood. The receptors here all came from a man aged 18 to 30 in good health.

The chain joins TRBV29-1 to TRBJ2-7; D is possibly TRBD1 or TRBD2 (5 bases each). The CDR3 extends over 12 amino acids. V gave up 3 bases and J gave up 5 bases, with 11 bases separating them. From germline, CDR1 is SQVTM and CDR2 ANQGSEA. CDR3: CSVEGVGDEQYF. The CDR3 nucleotides read TGCAGCGTTGAGGGGGTTGGGGACGAGCAGTACTTC.

This chain uses TRBV11-2 with TRBJ2-3; D gene unclear. The CDR3 extends over 16 amino acids. Germline V gene lookup returns CDR1 SGHAT and CDR2 FQNNGV. V was clipped by 1 base and J by 0 bases, with 11 bases between them. The CDR3: CASSLGVVGSTDTQYF. The CDR3 DNA reads TGTGCCAGCAGCTTAGGAGTTGTCGGAAGCACAGATACGCAGTATTTT.

J is TRBJ1-5 and V is TRBV29-1; tentatively, D is TRBD1 (6 bases). The CDR3 is 14 residues long. Per the germline V gene, CDR1 is SQVTM and CDR2 is ANQGSEA. V was clipped by 4 bases and J by 7 bases, with 17 bases between them. The CDR3 bases are TGCAGCGTTGCAGCGCCAGGGGTGGGCCAGCCCCAGCATTTT. Translation: CSVAAPGVGQPQHF.

V is TRBV6-1 and J is TRBJ1-1; D is uncertain. The V and J ends lost 3 bases and 3 bases respectively, with 11 bases between them. CDR3 size: 14 residues. Looked up from germline, CDR1 is MNHNS and CDR2 is SASEGT. CDR3: CASSDSGSDTEAFF. CDR3 DNA: TGTGCCAGCAGTGACAGTGGCAGCGACACTGAAGCTTTCTTT.

Of note for this clone: The sample has other DNA sequences that encode this CDR3 too. The rearrangement links TRBV4-1 to TRBJ1-1, with D maybe TRBD1 (6 bases). The CDR3 length is 15 residues. V dropped 0 bases and J dropped 5 bases, with 13 bases sitting between them. The germline CDR1 and CDR2 sequences are MGHRA and YSYEKL. The CDR3 nucleotides read TGCGCCAGCAGCCAAGACCCCGCAGGGGTAACTGAAGCTTTCTTT. This gives the protein CASSQDPAGVTEAFF.

Regarding this clone: The same CDR3 can be traced to other DNA sequences in this sample. V and J are TRBV4-1 and TRBJ2-7; no clear D. Germline assignment: CDR1 MGHRA and CDR2 YSYEKL. Trimming cost V 3 bases and J 0 bases, with 12 bases left between them. CDR3 size: 15 residues. The CDR3, as DNA: TGCGCCAGCAGCCAGGACCCCGGAAGCTCCTACGAGCAGTACTTC. It is translated as CASSQDPGSSYEQYF.

The V gene is TRBV5-4, the J gene TRBJ2-5; D gene ambiguous. The V end was cut by 4 bases, the J end by 7 bases, with 14 bases between. This CDR3 region has 13 residues. CDR1 and CDR2 (germline): SGHNT, YYREEE (reference sequence). The chain's CDR3 is CASSQDPSGTQYF. The CDR3 DNA follows: TGTGCCAGCAGCCAGGACCCCAGTGGGACCCAGTACTTC.

The V gene is TRBV10-2, the J gene TRBJ2-3; 9 bases line up with TRBD2. The CDR3 is 19 residues long. The V gene end was trimmed by 6 bases and the J gene end by 0 bases; junction bases not matched to a gene: 16. Germline values: CDR1 WSHSY, CDR2 SAAADI. The CDR3 spells CASRGLAPGGPLSTDTQYF. The DNA for the CDR3 is TGCGCCAGCAGGGGACTAGCTCCGGGAGGTCCCCTTAGCACAGATACGCAGTATTTT.

Points on this clone: Other nucleotide sequences in the sample specify the same CDR3. V is TRBV6-5 and J is TRBJ1-5; 8 bases line up with TRBD1. CDR3 size: 14 residues. Germline values: CDR1 MNHEY, CDR2 SVGAGI. Trimming cost V 0 bases and J 6 bases; bases outside gene matches: 1. CDR3: CASSYSTGGQPQHF. In DNA form, the CDR3 reads TGTGCCAGCAGTTACTCAACAGGGGGTCAGCCCCAGCATTTT.

A note on this clone: The identical CDR3 is also encoded by other nucleotide sequences in the sample. V usage is TRBV7-9 and J usage is TRBJ2-1, with D perhaps TRBD2 (6 bases). Per germline, CDR1 SEHNR and CDR2 FQNEAQ (reference sequence). With 4 bases removed from V and 0 bases from J, the gap between germline ends came to 10 bases. The CDR3 has 15 amino acids. The CDR3 sequence: CASSSGLSSYNEQFF. CDR3 nucleotides: TGTGCCAGCAGCTCGGGACTCAGCTCCTACAATGAGCAGTTCTTC.

The rearrangement uses TRBV19 and TRBJ1-2, with TRBD1 matching over 7 bases. The germline V gene encodes CDR1 LNHDA and CDR2 SQIVND (reference sequence). This CDR3 contains 15 residues. V lost 5 bases and J lost 2; bases outside the gene matches: 8. CDR3 residues: CASSLPGTVNYGYTF. Written as DNA, the CDR3 is TGTGCCAGTAGTCTCCCCGGGACAGTCAACTATGGCTACACCTTC. Full variable domain (missing parts from reference TRBV19 and TRBJ1-2): DGGITQSPKYLFRKEGQNVTLSCEQNLNHDAMYWYRQDPGQGLRLIYYSQIVNDFQKGDIAEGYSVSREKKESFPLTVTSAQKNPTAFYLCASSLPGTVNYGYTFGSGTRLTVV.

CDR3 sequence reads: CSAKTTPYEQYF. The CDR3 coding sequence is TGCAGCGCCAAAACCACCCCCTACGAGCAGTACTTC. The chain couples TRBV29-1 to TRBJ2-7; D uncertain. Trimming took 7 bases from V and 2 from J, leaving 12 bases between them. The V gene's germline CDR1 is SQVTM and CDR2 ANQGSEA. This CDR3 contains 12 residues.

The V gene is TRBV7-2, the J gene TRBJ1-1; D not resolved. V lost 2 bases, J lost 0 bases, and 13 bases lay in between. The CDR3 loop spans 16 amino acids. Germline V gene sequence: CDR1 SGHTA, CDR2 FQGNSA. The CDR3 nucleotides read TGTGCCAGCAGCTTACTCGCGAGTTTCTTGAACACTGAAGCTTTCTTT. Protein product: CASSLLASFLNTEAFF.

J is TRBJ1-1 and V is TRBV29-1, with TRBD1 identical over 8 bases. Germline-derived CDR1 and CDR2 are SQVTM and ANQGSEA. The trim removed 7 bases at V and 7 bases at J, leaving 23 bases unmatched. The CDR3 contains 17 residues. The CDR3 here is CSAAGGQADEGYDEAFF. CDR3 coding DNA: TGCAGCGCCGCGGGGGGACAGGCGGATGAGGGGTACGATGAAGCTTTCTTT.

This chain uses TRBV6-1 with TRBJ1-5; D is uncertain. The V gene's germline CDR1 is MNHNS and CDR2 SASEGT. This CDR3 comprises 16 residues. V was shortened by 1 base and J by 0 bases, with 10 bases between the two germline ends. The DNA of the CDR3 is TGTGCCAGCAGTGAAGTGGCACTTTATAGCAATCAGCCCCAGCATTTT. Amino acids: CASSEVALYSNQPQHF.

The chain is built from TRBV6-1 and TRBJ1-1; D remains unclear. The germline CDR1 and CDR2 sequences are MNHNS and SASEGT. V dropped 4 bases and J dropped 5 bases, with 11 bases sitting between them. CDR3 length: 13 amino acids. The CDR3 region has the DNA TGTGCCAGCAGTGTCGATGCCGGAACTGAAGCTTTCTTT. It codes for CASSVDAGTEAFF.

The genes are TRBV11-2 and TRBJ2-7, with 11 bases matching TRBD1. CDR3 length equals 15 residues. CDR1 is SGHAT, CDR2 FQNNGV, per germline. Trimming took 0 bases from V and 5 from J; bases not matched to a gene: 3. The chain's CDR3 is CASSLDRTGGHEQYF. The CDR3 bases are TGTGCCAGCAGCTTAGATAGGACAGGGGGCCACGAGCAGTACTTC. The complete variable domain, with remaining parts taken from reference TRBV11-2 and TRBJ2-7, reads EAGVAQSPRYKIIEKRQSVAFWCNPISGHATLYWYQQILGQGPKLLIQFQNNGVVDDSQLPKDRFSAERLKGVDSTLKIQPAKLEDSAVYLCASSLDRTGGHEQYFGPGTRLTVT.

CDR3 coding DNA: TGTGCCAGCAGTGAATTAAGACAGGGAAACACTGAAGCTTTCTTT. Protein product: CASSELRQGNTEAFF. The chain is built from TRBV25-1 and TRBJ1-1; 7 bases align to TRBD1. With 1 base clipped from V and 2 bases from J, the junction kept 4 bases outside the gene matches. Germline CDR1 reads MGHDK; CDR2 reads SYGVNS. The CDR3 is made up of 15 amino acids.

Details on this clone: Additional DNA sequences in this sample encode the identical CDR3. The chain links TRBV10-3 to TRBJ2-7; 9 nucleotides match TRBD2. V was pared by 2 bases and J by 4 bases, with 3 bases of the junction left unmatched. The CDR3 is made up of 14 amino acids. Germline V gene lookup returns CDR1 ENHRY and CDR2 SYGVKD. DNA for the CDR3: TGTGCCATCAGTGAGGGTCTAGCGGGGTACGAGCAGTACTTC. It codes for CAISEGLAGYEQYF.

V and J are TRBV7-6 and TRBJ1-2; tentative D call: TRBD1 (5 bases). V dropped 6 bases and J dropped 3 bases, with 20 bases sitting between them. This CDR3 region has 16 residues. Germline V gives CDR1 SGHVS, CDR2 FNYEAQ. The CDR3 reads CASRRLGTEPYYGYTF. The CDR3 coding sequence is TGTGCCAGCAGGAGACTTGGGACGGAACCATACTATGGCTACACCTTC.

This clone has just one count. The chain carries TRBV28 and TRBJ1-1; TRBD1 agrees at 8 bases. Germline V gene lookup returns CDR1 MDHEN and CDR2 SYDVKM. The ends lost 5 bases at V and 3 bases at J; junction bases unmatched: 14. The CDR3 loop spans 17 amino acids. As DNA, the CDR3 is TGTGCCAGCAGTCCTCCGATGGACAGGGAGGGGGACACTGAAGCTTTCTTT. Its protein is CASSPPMDREGDTEAFF. Complete variable domain (other parts from reference TRBV28 and TRBJ1-1): DVKVTQSSRYLVKRTGEKVFLECVQDMDHENMFWYRQDPGLGLRLIYFSYDVKMKEKGDIPEGYSVSREKKERFSLILESASTNQTSMYLCASSPPMDREGDTEAFFGQGTRLTVV.

The V and J genes are TRBV18 and TRBJ1-2; 9 bases match TRBD1. The germline CDR1 and CDR2 sequences are KGHSH and LQKENI. V gave up 4 bases and J gave up 7 bases; unmatched junction bases: 19. The CDR3 length is 18 residues. The CDR3 nucleotides are TGTGCCAGCTCACTCGGAAAATGGACAGGGGAGAATTGGCGTGGCTACACCTTC. Its protein product is CASSLGKWTGENWRGYTF. Using reference TRBV18 and TRBJ1-2 for the parts outside the CDR3, the full variable domain is NAGVMQNPRHLVRRRGQEARLRCSPMKGHSHVYWYRQLPEEGLKFMVYLQKENIIDESGMPKERFSAEFPKEGPSILRIQQVVRGDSAAYFCASSLGKWTGENWRGYTFGSGTRLTVV.

The chain has TRBV6-6 and TRBJ1-5; the match to TRBD1 covers 7 bases. The germline CDR1 and CDR2 sequences are MNHNY and SVGAGI (reference sequence). The CDR3 is made up of 15 amino acids. With V trimmed by 5 bases and J by 2 bases, 6 bases remained unmatched. The CDR3 is CASSLQGEGNQPQHF. The CDR3, as DNA: TGTGCCAGCAGTCTTCAGGGGGAAGGCAATCAGCCCCAGCATTTT.

This chain uses TRBV27 with TRBJ2-7; 9 bases align to TRBD2. The CDR3 is 14 amino acids. Germline CDR1 reads MNHEY; CDR2 reads SMNVEV (reference sequence). The V and J ends lost 5 bases and 3 bases, in that order; junction bases with no gene match: 5. The CDR3 region is CASSGLAGDYEQYF. DNA for the CDR3: TGTGCCAGCAGTGGATTAGCGGGGGACTACGAGCAGTACTTC.

V and J are TRBV6-5 and TRBJ2-5; 7 nucleotides match TRBD2. V was pared by 5 bases and J by 0 bases, with 6 bases of the junction left unmatched. Germline loops: CDR1 MNHEY, CDR2 SVGAGI. The CDR3 sequence is 15 residues long. CDR3 nucleotide sequence: TGTGCCAGCAGTCCCTTTAGCGGGTACCAAGAGACCCAGTACTTC. Protein product: CASSPFSGYQETQYF.

The chain combines TRBV14 with TRBJ2-7; TRBD1 agrees at 11 bases. From germline, CDR1 is SGHDN and CDR2 FVKESK. CDR3 length: 15 residues. Trimming cost V 4 bases and J 2 bases; bases outside gene matches: 4. CDR3 nucleotides: TGTGCCAGCAGCCCGACGGGACAGGGGGCCTACGAGCAGTACTTC. Translation gives CASSPTGQGAYEQYF.

In nucleotides, the CDR3 is TGCAGCGTTTTCCAGGGGCCCCTGAATACGCAGTATTTT. Translating gives CSVFQGPLNTQYF. This chain connects TRBV29-1 to TRBJ2-3; weak D call: TRBD1 (6 bases). This CDR3 is 13 amino acids long. Germline CDR1 and CDR2: SQVTM and ANQGSEA. Trimming took off 5 bases at V and 7 bases at J, with 16 bases between the two ends.

The rearrangement uses TRBV9 and TRBJ2-3; 7 nucleotides align to TRBD1. The CDR3 has 18 amino acids. Germline loops: CDR1 SGDLS, CDR2 YYNGEE. After removal of 0 bases from V and 0 bases from J, the junction contained 10 bases not matched to a gene. Here the CDR3 DNA reads TGTGCCAGCAGCGTAGCTACAAGGGACAGCGGAAGCACAGATACGCAGTATTTT. Amino acid sequence: CASSVATRDSGSTDTQYF.

The chain carries TRBV14 and TRBJ2-2; TRBD2 matches at 10 bases. CDR1 is SGHDN, CDR2 FVKESK, per germline. V shed 1 base, J shed 13 bases, and the junction held 9 bases outside the gene matches. This CDR3 has 15 residues. This CDR3 is CASSQASSGGHGLFF. The CDR3 nucleotides are TGTGCCAGCAGCCAAGCGAGTAGCGGGGGGCACGGGCTGTTTTTT.